This T cell receptor (beta chain) was documented in a study of blood T cell repertoires in COVID-19 (dated by TCRdb to about 2020). For the wider study: Samples covering the acute and convalescent phases of COVID-19 were provided by collaborators in the United States, Italy and Spain. A de-identified subject ID, COVID-19 status, age in years and sex were almost always included in the sample metadata. Samples came from the ongoing ImmuneRACE study (first 160 participants) plus 1,254 subjects from 6 global collaborators. The dataset comprised deeply sampled blood TCRbeta repertoires from subjects exposed to, actively infected with, or recovered from COVID-19. Where available, HLA class I and class II types were obtained from metadata supplied by the sample provider rather than from assay-based typing. The material from the prospective study consisted of cDNA or gDNA derived from T cells, B-cell-depleted T cells, or PBMCs. The repertoires were released in a freely available public database intended as a resource for research on the immune response to SARS-CoV-2. Study-level results and caveats: The quantity of clinical and demographic metadata differed by source and by participant and was supplied without curation.

One collaborating source in Seattle enrolled patients during active infection and followed them longitudinally through the course of disease. Collaborating institutions collected whole blood in K2EDTA tubes following their own protocols. For TCRbeta analysis, collaborators shipped samples as frozen whole blood, isolated PBMCs, or DNA extracted from either of those sample types. TCRbeta CDR3 regions were amplified from genomic DNA by means of the immunoSEQ Assay, a bias-controlled multiplex PCR. The paper's processing steps were these. The number of nucleated cells in each sample was estimated from the amplification of reference gene primers within the assay. To quantify the absolute abundance of each unique TCRbeta CDR3 rearrangement, sequence reads were collapsed and filtered. For each sample, productive Simpson clonality was calculated by taking the square root of Simpson's diversity index across productive rearrangements. Drawn from immuneACCESS, this table holds only the in-frame rearrangements with V and J called that TCRdb kept. Clones are partly lost; checked studies trace under half to an unresolved V gene and leave the rest unexplained. V and J calls and clone size are as listed in that table; D and trimming were resolved from the DNA. The sample table shows about 230,000 clones, and over 75% are seen once. The ten largest clones take up around a tenth of the sample.

As encoded in the germline V gene, CDR1 is SGHTA while CDR2 is FQGTGA. From the cysteine through the phenylalanine, the CDR3 covers 15 amino acids. Here the CDR3 DNA is all that survives: 45 bases in frame from base 1. Clipping removes 6 bases from V and 4 bases from J, with 9 as the unmatched junction base count. A word on this clone: This clone's antigen is unknown. Base qualities are missing; no much larger clone stands one base away.

The source is a man between 50 and 59 years old with COVID-19, enrolled during active disease. This receptor chain uses TRBV7-3 and TRBJ2-1, and 7 bases in between align with TRBD2. The sequenced material came from peripheral blood. The CDR3 is CASSREWTRYNEQFF. The nucleotide sequence is TGTGCCAGCAGTCGAGAGTGGACTAGGTACAATGAGCAGTTCTTC.